This T cell receptor beta chain stems from a study of blood T cell repertoires in COVID-19. The overall study: There were acute and convalescent COVID-19 samples, and they came from the United States, Italy and Spain. Nucleic acid was either cDNA or gDNA, and it came from T cells, B-cell-depleted T cells, or PBMCs.

Seattle cases were enrolled at active infection and followed longitudinally. The CDR3 extends over 13 amino acids. Germline CDR1 SGHRS, CDR2 YFSETQ. J gave up 6 bases and V 2 bases, and 2 bases lay outside the gene matches. Source study methods: By means of reference gene primer amplification, nucleated cell counts were estimated. Method: immunoSEQ multiplex PCR; TCRdb's copy keeps in-frame clones and lacks some. Clonal size and the V and J genes are those of that table, whereas D and trimming came from the DNA. The repertoire consists of some 350,000 clones, with more than 75% occurring once and the leading ten covering around 6%.

The sequenced sample was peripheral blood. The sequence was collected from a woman aged 45-59 years with COVID-19, enrolled during active disease. The chain uses TRBV5-1 and TRBJ2-1; 7 bases align to TRBD2. The CDR3 region has the DNA TGCGCCAGCAGCTTAGCGGGATTCAATGAGCAGTTCTTC. Protein: CASSLAGFNEQFF.